Shown below are 27 T cell receptor beta chains from a single sample sequenced in a study of blood T cells in healthy people across ages. A sample-barcoded 5' primer and a J-beta primer mix were used in a second PCR of roughly 7 to 11 cycles. TCRdb processed the 5' RACE reads anew with MiXCR; each CDR3 protein has one entry. The profile shows about 1.4 million distinct CDR3 sequences, approximately 59% of them singletons. Sequenced input: blood. The receptors come from a young man in good health.

The chain recombines TRBV2 with TRBJ2-7; D may be TRBD2 (6 bases). V dropped 7 bases and J dropped 2 bases, with 15 bases sitting between them. The CDR3 loop spans 14 amino acids. Germline CDR1 SNHLY, CDR2 FYNNEI. Here the CDR3 DNA reads TGTGCCAGCACCGAGCTCGGCGGGACCTACGAGCAGTACTTC. This sequence encodes CASTELGGTYEQYF. The whole variable domain, filled in from reference TRBV2 and TRBJ2-7, reads EPEVTQTPSHQVTQMGQEVILRCVPISNHLYFYWYRQILGQKVEFLVSFYNNEISEKSEIFDDQFSVERPDGSNFTLKIRSTKLEDSAMYFCASTELGGTYEQYFGPGTRLTVT.

This clonotype was seen a few times. The chain joins TRBV20-1 to TRBJ2-3; weak D call: TRBD2 (5 bases). Germline CDR1 reads DFQATT; CDR2 reads SNEGSKA (reference sequence). CDR3 size: 12 residues. Trimming took off 5 bases at V and 8 bases at J, with 14 bases between the two ends. CDR3 loop: CSALTTGGTQYF. The CDR3, as DNA: TGCAGTGCTCTGACTACGGGCGGTACGCAGTATTTT.

V gene TRBV6-2 or TRBV6-3 combines with J gene TRBJ2-3; TRBD1 matches at 8 bases. CDR3 size: 16 residues. CDR1 MNHEY and CDR2 SVGEGT come from the germline V gene. After removal of 5 bases from V and 0 bases from J, the junction contained 7 bases not matched to a gene. The DNA for the CDR3 is TGTGCCAGCAGTCGCGGACAGGGCCTAAGCACAGATACGCAGTATTTT. It codes for CASSRGQGLSTDTQYF.

The chain is built from TRBV20-1 and TRBJ2-3, with 12 bases matching TRBD1. In germline, CDR1 is DFQATT, CDR2 SNEGSKA (reference sequence). This CDR3 is 14 amino acids long. The CDR3 protein is CRAPGTGGPDTQYF. CDR3 nucleotide sequence: TGCAGAGCCCCCGGGACAGGGGGCCCGGATACGCAGTATTTT.

This clonotype has a handful of counts. The rearrangement uses TRBV20-1 and TRBJ2-1; 8 bases match TRBD1. This CDR3 has 15 amino acids. From germline, CDR1 is DFQATT and CDR2 SNEGSKA (reference sequence). V lost 6 bases, J lost 2 bases, and 9 bases stayed unmatched. The CDR3 bases are TGCAGTGCCTTTTCCAGGGGGCTGACCTACAATGAGCAGTTCTTC. Its translation is CSAFSRGLTYNEQFF.

This chain connects TRBV4-1 to TRBJ2-7; 8 bases are a match to TRBD2. The CDR3 sequence is 15 residues long. CDR1 is MGHRA and CDR2 is YSYEKL in the germline V gene. The V segment lost 0 bases and the J segment 4 bases; nucleotides outside the gene matches: 5. The CDR3 DNA is TGCGCCAGCAGCCAAGAACGGGAGGGCCGGTACGAGCAGTACTTC. Its translation: CASSQEREGRYEQYF.

This rearrangement joins TRBV5-1 to TRBJ1-6; 9 bases match TRBD1. Germline CDR1 is SGHRS and CDR2 is YFSETQ. V trimming: 5 bases; J trimming: 9 bases; junction bases outside the gene matches: 9. This CDR3 has 15 amino acids. The CDR3: CASRGKDRGFSPLHF. The CDR3 DNA follows: TGCGCCAGCAGGGGGAAGGACAGGGGTTTTTCACCCCTCCACTTT.

The chain carries TRBV4-3 and TRBJ2-5, with D possibly matching TRBD2 (7 bases). The CDR3 runs 16 residues. Germline V gene data show CDR1 as LGHNA and CDR2 as YSLEER. V lost 1 base and J 5 bases, leaving 17 bases between the germline ends. CDR3 DNA sequence: TGCGCCAGCAGCCAAGTAGGCGGGGGCCCTGGGGAGACCCAGTACTTC. Protein product: CASSQVGGGPGETQYF.

The chain uses TRBV4-3 and TRBJ2-4; TRBD1 might be the D (5 bases). The CDR3 covers 14 residues. V shed 8 bases and J shed 13 bases, with 24 bases lying between them. The germline gives CDR1 LGHNA, CDR2 YSLEER. DNA of the CDR3: TGCGCCAGCGCCCGGACGACAGATACCCCCGCGCAGTACTTC. Protein product: CASARTTDTPAQYF.

The gene calls are TRBV20-1 and TRBJ2-7; 7 bases are shared with TRBD1. Germline loops: CDR1 DFQATT, CDR2 SNEGSKA (reference sequence). V shed 6 bases and J 0 bases; nucleotides not matched to a gene: 8. This CDR3 has 14 residues. The CDR3 DNA sequence: TGCAGTGCCATGGGGACAGCTTCCTCCTACGAGCAGTACTTC. Amino acid sequence: CSAMGTASSYEQYF.

The rearrangement links TRBV29-1 to TRBJ1-2; 9 positions agree with TRBD1. The CDR3 sequence is 13 residues long. With 0 bases clipped from V and 8 bases from J, the junction kept 4 bases outside the gene matches. Germline V CDR1 and CDR2: SQVTM, ANQGSEA. The CDR3 DNA is TGCAGCGTTGAAGAAGACAGGGGGAGAGGCTACACCTTC. Translated: CSVEEDRGRGYTF.

The chain carries TRBV20-1 and TRBJ1-1; 7 nucleotides agree with TRBD1. V shed 6 bases, J shed 2 bases, and the junction held 6 bases outside the gene matches. CDR1 is DFQATT, CDR2 SNEGSKA, per germline (reference sequence). This CDR3 is 13 amino acids long. CDR3 bases: TGCAGTGCCCAGCAGGGGGGTAACACTGAAGCTTTCTTT. As protein: CSAQQGGNTEAFF.

J is TRBJ1-1 and V is TRBV7-8; 7 bases align to TRBD1. Trimming removed 5 bases from V and 3 bases from J; junction bases left unmatched: 9. This CDR3 spans 15 amino acids. Germline lookup yields CDR1 SGHVS and CDR2 FQNEAQ. The CDR3 DNA reads as TGTGCCAGCAGCCCAGGACAGGTTCGGGACACTGAAGCTTTCTTT. As protein: CASSPGQVRDTEAFF.

This clonotype was detected only once. The genes are TRBV12-3 or TRBV12-4 and TRBJ2-7; either TRBD1 or TRBD2 may supply D (5 bases each). The J call may be faulty, since TRBJ2-5 better matches the DNA end. CDR3 length: 11 residues. The CDR3 DNA reads as TGTGCCAGCATGGCGAGGGGGACCCAGTACTTC. It translates to CASMARGTQYF.

In its sample, this clonotype was seen a few times. The rearrangement links TRBV5-1 to TRBJ2-1; no firm D call. The CDR3 is 13 residues long. The ends were cut back, 1 base at V and 8 bases at J, with 10 bases in the middle. Per germline, CDR1 SGHRS and CDR2 YFSETQ. The CDR3 loop reads CASSLTGFDEQFF. CDR3 in DNA: TGCGCCAGCAGCTTGACCGGGTTCGATGAGCAGTTCTTC.

The genes are TRBV5-1 and TRBJ2-3, with D uncertain. Trimming left V 4 bases short and J 2 bases short, with 14 bases between. CDR1 SGHRS and CDR2 YFSETQ come from the germline V gene. CDR3 length equals 15 residues. The CDR3 DNA follows: TGCGCCAGCAGCGAGGCCAGACATTTCACAGATACGCAGTATTTT. Protein sequence: CASSEARHFTDTQYF. The variable domain in full, with the rest retrieved from reference TRBV5-1 and TRBJ2-3, is KAGVTQTPRYLIKTRGQQVTLSCSPISGHRSVSWYQQTPGQGLQFLFEYFSETQRNKGNFPGRFSGRQFSNSRSEMNVSTLELGDSALYLCASSEARHFTDTQYFGPGTRLTVL.

This sequence joins TRBV6-5 and TRBJ1-1; the D gene is possibly TRBD1 (5 bases). Germline CDR1 and CDR2: MNHEY and SVGAGI. Trimming stripped 11 bases from V and 7 bases from J, with 23 bases between. This CDR3 has 14 amino acids. As DNA, the CDR3 is TGTGCCGCCGAACAAGGGGTCGGGTTAGGTGAAGCTTTCTTT. It yields the protein CAAEQGVGLGEAFF.

The chain has TRBV27 and TRBJ2-7, with 8 bases matching TRBD1. The DNA matches TRBJ2-4 better at its end, which makes the J call doubtful. CDR1 MNHEY and CDR2 SMNVEV come from the germline V gene (reference sequence). The CDR3 has 16 residues. CDR3 coding DNA: TGTGCCAGCAGCCCCAGGGACAGGTGGGCCAAAAACATTCAGTACTTC. It specifies CASSPRDRWAKNIQYF.

The chain recombines TRBV20-1 with TRBJ2-2; D may be TRBD1 (5 bases). Germline V lookup: CDR1 DFQATT, CDR2 SNEGSKA (reference sequence). The CDR3 spans 15 residues. The germline V and J ends were trimmed by 0 bases and 1 base, with 9 bases remaining between them. This CDR3 reads CSARDGAKNTGELFF. The CDR3 coding sequence is TGCAGTGCTAGAGATGGGGCTAAGAACACCGGGGAGCTGTTTTTT.

This clonotype was seen a few times. The rearrangement joins TRBV28 to TRBJ1-2; TRBD1 is a possible D gene (6 bases). Germline V gives CDR1 MDHEN, CDR2 SYDVKM. V gave up 5 bases and J gave up 8 bases, with 15 bases separating them. The CDR3 is 13 amino acids. CDR3 loop: CASSDVGGYGYTF. CDR3 nucleotide sequence: TGTGCCAGCAGTGACGTTGGGGGCTACGGCTACACCTTC.

The chain uses TRBV4-1 and TRBJ2-4, with 15 nucleotides matching TRBD2. The end of the DNA fits TRBJ2-7 better, so the J call may be wrong. The length of the CDR3 is 16 residues. Per germline, CDR1 MGHRA and CDR2 YSYEKL. The CDR3 DNA reads as TGCGCCAGCAGCCAAGGGACTAGCGGGAGGGCCCTCGAGCAGTACTTC. This encodes CASSQGTSGRALEQYF.

The chain couples TRBV4-3 to TRBJ2-7; unclear D gene. The CDR3 has 13 amino acids. Deletions cut 2 bases from V and 7 bases from J, with 12 bases between. The germline V gene encodes CDR1 LGHNA and CDR2 YSLEER. This CDR3 is CASSQSEMGEQYF. The CDR3 DNA follows: TGCGCCAGCAGCCAATCCGAAATGGGGGAGCAGTACTTC.

This clonotype appeared a few times. The chain carries TRBV27 and TRBJ2-1, with TRBD1 matching over 7 bases. The CDR3 has 14 amino acids. Per the germline V gene, CDR1 is MNHEY and CDR2 is SMNVEV (reference sequence). V was pared by 3 bases and J by 3 bases, with 2 bases of the junction left unmatched. In nucleotides, the CDR3 is TGTGCCAGCAGTTTGGGGACAGACTACAATGAGCAGTTCTTC. Amino acid sequence: CASSLGTDYNEQFF.

This chain links TRBV2 with TRBJ2-1; 9 nucleotides line up with TRBD1. CDR3 length: 15 amino acids. Per the germline V gene, CDR1 is SNHLY and CDR2 is FYNNEI. The trim removed 7 bases at V and 1 base at J, leaving 5 bases unmatched. This chain's CDR3 is CASTMDRGSYNEQFF. The CDR3 nucleotides read TGTGCCAGCACCATGGACAGGGGTTCCTACAATGAGCAGTTCTTC. The variable domain in full, completed from reference TRBV2 and TRBJ2-1, reads EPEVTQTPSHQVTQMGQEVILRCVPISNHLYFYWYRQILGQKVEFLVSFYNNEISEKSEIFDDQFSVERPDGSNFTLKIRSTKLEDSAMYFCASTMDRGSYNEQFFGPGTRLTVL.

The V gene is TRBV4-3, the J gene TRBJ2-1; D could derive from TRBD1 or TRBD2 (5 bases each). Germline CDR1 is LGHNA and CDR2 is YSLEER. The V end was cut by 0 bases, the J end by 5 bases, with 11 bases between. The CDR3 runs 15 residues. The CDR3 here is CASSQDTRGHNEQFF. In nucleotides, the CDR3 is TGCGCCAGCAGCCAAGATACCCGGGGCCACAATGAGCAGTTCTTC.

The J gene is TRBJ2-3, the V gene TRBV6-4, with 10 bases lining up with TRBD2. Germline CDR1 and CDR2: MRHNA and SNTAGT. This CDR3 has 16 amino acids. V lost 0 bases to trimming and J lost 4 bases; unmatched junction nucleotides: 4. CDR3: CASSDSLAGVSDTQYF. In DNA form, the CDR3 reads TGTGCCAGCAGTGACTCGCTAGCGGGAGTGTCAGATACGCAGTATTTT.

The rearrangement links TRBV10-3 to TRBJ2-4, with 7 bases lining up with TRBD2. The J call is in doubt because the DNA end fits TRBJ2-7 better. From germline, CDR1 is ENHRY and CDR2 SYGVKD. The CDR3 covers 13 residues. CDR3 residues: CAISEGLVREQYF. CDR3 DNA: TGTGCCATCAGTGAGGGACTAGTCCGCGAGCAGTACTTC.